These 32 T cell receptor delta chains were sequenced from one sample in a study of in vitro expanded adult blood gammadelta T cells. No antigen is known for these receptors. TCRdb reprocessed the 5' RACE reads through CATT. The sample holds under 800 delta-chain clones, roughly 35% seen once. Treatment noted: AbnobaViscum Pini, a non-fermented European mistletoe (Viscum album, pine host) extract drug, about 950 ug/mL. After expansion, live CD3+ TCRgammadelta+ Vgamma9+ Vdelta2+ T cells were FACS-sorted. A one-day pulse of around 900 ug/mL AbnobaViscum P was given to PBMC before three washes. The cells grew for roughly 13 days in culture, receiving fresh IL-2 every 3 to 4 days. The sample in question was gamma-delta T cells from peripheral blood expanded in culture, obtained from an in vitro culture stimulated with Abnoba P. The receptors derive from an adult in good health.

As regards this clone: TCRdb's entry gives the protein of a much larger clone, which mismatches this DNA's translation at residue 3, likely from a read error; the protein reported here is translated from the DNA. The V call is TRDV2, the J call TRDJ1; D gene unclear. The CDR3 consists of 15 residues. Germline V gene sequence: CDR1 GEAIGNYY, CDR2 EKD. The CDR3 region is CARDEVQGTSDKLIF. CDR3 DNA sequence: TGTGCCCGTGACGAGGTTCAAGGGACGTCCGATAAACTCATCTTT.

This clone showed up just a few times. The chain employs TRDV2 and TRDJ1; 8 bases align to TRDD3. Germline lookup yields CDR1 GEAIGNYY and CDR2 EKD. Losses at the gene ends were 4 bases for V and 4 bases for J; bases not matched to a gene: 7. The CDR3 runs 14 residues. For the CDR3, the DNA is TGTGCCTGTGAACCTCTGGGGGAGAACGATAAACTCATCTTT. Translation: CACEPLGENDKLIF.

This clone appeared a few times. A far larger clone is off by one base, so a read error is likely. At the DNA level, this CDR3 is encoded by other sequences in the same sample as well. The rearrangement uses TRDV2 and TRDJ1, with unresolved D. The CDR3 is made up of 14 amino acids. In germline, CDR1 is GEAIGNYY, CDR2 EKD. In DNA, the CDR3 is TGTGCCTGTGACTCCCTTTCCCACACAGATAAACTCATCTTT. This gives the protein CACDSLSHTDKLIF.

On this clone itself: A far larger clone is off by one base, so a read error is likely. The identical CDR3 is also encoded by other nucleotide sequences in the sample. Here the CDR3 reads CACDPTGGYGHHTDKLIF. DNA of the CDR3: TGTGCCTGTGACCCTACTGGGGGATACGGGCACCACACAGATAAACTCATCTTT. The chain is built from TRDV2 and TRDJ1; 13 bases agree with TRDD3. This CDR3 contains 18 residues. Looked up from germline, CDR1 is GEAIGNYY and CDR2 is EKD.

In regard to this clone: A read error likely explains this, since a far larger clone differs by one base. Other DNA sequences in this specimen translate into the identical CDR3. V usage is TRDV2 and J usage is TRDJ1, with 11 bases aligning to TRDD3. The CDR3 runs to 18 residues. The trim removed 1 base at V and 5 bases at J, leaving 14 bases unmatched. From germline, CDR1 is GEAIGNYY and CDR2 EKD. The chain's CDR3 is CACDTVSTGGYPADKLIF. The CDR3 DNA reads TGTGCCTGTGACACGGTTTCGACTGGGGGATATCCTGCAGATAAACTCATCTTT.

This clone came up once. A read error likely explains this, since a far larger clone differs by one base. The chain combines TRDV2 with TRDJ1, with 7 bases matching TRDD3. CDR1 and CDR2 (germline): GEAIGNYY, EKD. Unmatched junction bases numbered 24, after V lost 3 bases and J lost 0 bases. This CDR3 region has 21 residues. CDR3: CACDPLVWGSQDPNNTDKLIF. CDR3 nucleotide sequence: TGTGCCTGTGACCCCTTGGTCTGGGGGTCCCAGGATCCAAACAACACCGATAAACTCATCTTT.

By share of the sample, this clone is medium-sized. The chain couples TRDV2 to TRDJ1; 8 bases match TRDD3. V was pared by 0 bases and J by 5 bases, with 7 bases of the junction left unmatched. Per the germline V gene, CDR1 is GEAIGNYY and CDR2 is EKD. The CDR3 length is 15 residues. The DNA of the CDR3 is TGTGCCTGTGACACCCCATGGGGGATGTCGGATAAACTCATCTTT. It specifies CACDTPWGMSDKLIF.

A remark on this clone: One junction end disagrees with the germline gene, perhaps due to a read error. The same CDR3 also results from other DNA sequences found in this sample. The rearrangement joins TRDV2 to TRDJ1, with TRDD3 identical over 9 bases. CDR1 is GEAIGNYY and CDR2 is EKD in the germline V gene. The CDR3 runs 18 residues. The CDR3 DNA follows: TGTGCCTGTGACGGTGTCCTACTGGGGGACGAGTACACTGATAAACTCATCTTT. This gives the protein CACDGVLLGDEYTDKLIF.

This clone is medium-sized (0.01 to 0.1%) within its sample. This clone may be a read error of a much larger clone one base away. CDR3 nucleotide sequence: TGTGCCTGTGACTCCCTAGCCCAAGAGGTTAAACTCATCTTT. Protein sequence: CACDSLAQEVKLIF. The chain joins TRDV2 to TRDJ1; D is undetermined. The CDR3 has 14 residues. Deletions cut 3 bases from V and 7 bases from J, with 17 bases between. Germline V CDR1 and CDR2: GEAIGNYY, EKD.

Sample share makes this clone large (0.1 to 1%). The chain is built from TRDV2 and TRDJ1; 12 bases line up with TRDD3. The CDR3 has 16 amino acids. Germline CDR1 reads GEAIGNYY; CDR2 reads EKD. With 3 bases clipped from V and 2 bases from J, the junction kept 6 bases outside the gene matches. The CDR3 spells CACDGPLGDTTDKLIF. The CDR3 DNA follows: TGTGCCTGTGACGGGCCACTGGGGGATACTACCGATAAACTCATCTTT.

This clone was detected only a few times. A read error is likely here: a far larger clone is one base away. This rearrangement joins TRDV2 to TRDJ1; D might be TRDD3 (5 bases). Trimming stripped 6 bases from V and 3 bases from J, with 16 bases between. The CDR3 has 14 residues. Germline lookup yields CDR1 GEAIGNYY and CDR2 EKD. The CDR3 loop reads CACNPVLGPDKLIF. CDR3 bases: TGTGCCTGTAACCCAGTTCTGGGACCCGATAAACTCATCTTT.

Concerning this clone: It differs at one base from a far larger clone, so likely a read error. Other nucleotide sequences in the sample specify the same CDR3. J is TRDJ1 and V is TRDV2; 7 nucleotides align to TRDD3. The length of the CDR3 is 15 residues. The junction had 7 bases not matched to a gene; V was cut back by 1 base and J by 3 bases. Germline lookup yields CDR1 GEAIGNYY and CDR2 EKD. The CDR3 sequence is CACDTVGDTSDKLIF. CDR3 bases: TGTGCCTGTGACACGGTGGGGGACACATCCGATAAACTCATCTTT.

About this clone: Given a much more abundant clone one base away, this may be a read error. V usage is TRDV2 and J usage is TRDJ1, with 7 positions matching TRDD3. Germline V gene sequence: CDR1 GEAIGNYY, CDR2 EKD. This CDR3 region has 18 residues. Trimming at V came to 3 bases and at J to 0 bases, leaving 15 bases not matched to a gene. CDR3 bases: TGTGCCTGTGACCTTTCGAGTACTGGGGATTTAAACACCGATAAACTCATCTTT. It encodes CACDLSSTGDLNTDKLIF.

Turning to this clone: A far larger clone is one nucleotide away, so this likely arose from a read error. V gene TRDV2 combines with J gene TRDJ1; 13 bases agree with TRDD3. Germline CDR1 and CDR2: GEAIGNYY and EKD. The CDR3 loop spans 17 amino acids. The CDR3 bases are TGTGCCCGTGACCCCCTCATACTGGGGGATACGCGGGATAAACTCATCTTT. Its protein product is CARDPLILGDTRDKLIF.

About this clone: Just one base apart from a much larger clone, this may be a read error. Other nucleotide sequences from this sample produce the same CDR3. This chain connects TRDV2 to TRDJ1; 10 bases are a match to TRDD3. The CDR3 runs to 17 residues. Trimming removed 0 bases from V and 5 bases from J; junction bases left unmatched: 11. Looked up from germline, CDR1 is GEAIGNYY and CDR2 is EKD. The chain's CDR3 is CACDTVLGDNLRDKLIF. As DNA, the CDR3 is TGTGCCTGTGACACCGTTCTGGGGGATAATTTACGTGATAAACTCATCTTT.

Remarks on this clone: It differs at one base from a far larger clone, so likely a read error. The chain links TRDV2 to TRDJ1; maybe TRDD3 (6 bases). V shed 3 bases and J shed 0 bases, with 31 bases lying between them. The CDR3 loop spans 21 amino acids. CDR1 is GEAIGNYY and CDR2 is EKD in the germline V gene. Here the CDR3 reads CACDPLEWGSQDPNNTDKLIF. CDR3 in DNA: TGTGCCTGTGACCCCTTGGAGTGGGGGTCCCAGGATCCAAACAACACCGATAAACTCATCTTT.

Comment on this clone: Given a far larger clone just one base away, this is likely a sequencing read error. Other DNA sequences in the sample encode the same CDR3. The chain couples TRDV2 to TRDJ1; TRDD3 aligns across 10 bases. CDR1 and CDR2 from the germline V gene are GEAIGNYY and EKD. Losses at the gene ends were 1 base for V and 5 bases for J; bases not matched to a gene: 6. The CDR3 runs 15 residues. CDR3 residues: CACDTVGDTSDKLIF. As DNA, the CDR3 is TGTGCCTGTGACACGGTGGGGGATACATCAGATAAACTCATCTTT.

Judged by abundance, this clone is hyperexpanded. Other nucleotide sequences in the sample specify the same CDR3. This sequence joins TRDV2 and TRDJ1; TRDD3 matches at 9 bases. Germline values: CDR1 GEAIGNYY, CDR2 EKD. The CDR3 runs to 16 residues. Germline trimming cut 3 bases from V and 1 base from J; bases unmatched to any gene: 8. In DNA, the CDR3 is TGTGCCTGTGACCCACTGGGGGAGAGTTTCACCGATAAACTCATCTTT. It encodes CACDPLGESFTDKLIF.

For this clone: A clone one base away is much larger, so this may be a read error. The sample carries other DNA sequences with the same CDR3. V gene TRDV2 combines with J gene TRDJ1, with 12 bases lining up with TRDD3. The CDR3 runs to 19 residues. Germline CDR1 GEAIGNYY, CDR2 EKD. The CDR3 region is CACDDVLGDTGSYTDKLIF. CDR3 nucleotides: TGTGCCTGTGACGACGTACTGGGGGATACTGGGTCGTACACTGATAAACTCATCTTT.

To note about this clone: A much larger clonotype is one base distant, so this may be a read error. Different DNA sequences within this sample yield the same CDR3. V is TRDV2 and J is TRDJ1; the D is unclear. Germline V CDR1 and CDR2: GEAIGNYY, EKD. The CDR3 is 13 amino acids. Trimming cost V 1 base and J 5 bases, with 10 bases left between them. The DNA for the CDR3 is TGTGCCTGTGACACGTTTGGGACAGATAAACTCATCTTT. Its protein product is CACDTFGTDKLIF.

This clone has just a few counts. The chain recombines TRDV2 with TRDJ1; 11 bases are shared with TRDD3. The germline CDR1 and CDR2 sequences are GEAIGNYY and EKD. The CDR3 runs to 16 residues. The J segment lost 2 bases and the V segment lost 0 bases, leaving 4 bases of the junction unmatched. CDR3 in amino acids: CACDTVGGYATDKLIF. The CDR3 DNA is TGTGCCTGTGACACCGTTGGGGGATACGCGACCGATAAACTCATCTTT.

This clone is medium-sized in the sample. One base away lies a much larger clone, so this may be a sequencing read error. Other DNA sequences within the sample encode an identical CDR3. The V call is TRDV2, the J call TRDJ1, with 8 bases matching TRDD3. This CDR3 has 21 residues. The germline CDR1 and CDR2 sequences are GEAIGNYY and EKD. CDR3 DNA: TGTGCCTGTGACCCCTTGGACTGGGGGTCCCAGGATCCAAACAACACTGATAAACTCATCTTT. This codes for CACDPLDWGSQDPNNTDKLIF.

On this clone itself: A far larger clone differs by one base, so this is likely a read error. Other DNA sequences in the same sample also yield this CDR3. The rearrangement uses TRDV2 and TRDJ1; 8 bases are shared with TRDD3. This CDR3 has 15 residues. Germline CDR1 and CDR2: GEAIGNYY and EKD. CDR3 protein: CACDTLWGNTDKLIF. The CDR3 region has the DNA TGTGCCTGTGACACGCTCTGGGGGAACACTGATAAACTCATCTTT.

This clone has a handful of counts. A far larger clone is one base from this, pointing to a likely read error. The V call is TRDV2, the J call TRDJ1, with no clear D. There are 14 residues in the CDR3. Germline assignment: CDR1 GEAIGNYY and CDR2 EKD. The CDR3 here is CAGDSLAQEDKLIF. The CDR3 coding sequence is TGTGCCGGTGACTCCCTAGCCCAAGAGGATAAACTCATCTTT.

This clone is large within its sample. The same CDR3 can be traced to other DNA sequences in this sample. This chain uses TRDV2 with TRDJ1, with D tentatively TRDD3 (6 bases). V lost 0 bases to trimming and J lost 4 bases, with 17 bases between them. The CDR3 extends over 16 amino acids. Germline V gives CDR1 GEAIGNYY, CDR2 EKD. CDR3 protein: CACDTAERGTFDKLIF. The CDR3 DNA reads TGTGCCTGTGACACCGCCGAGCGGGGGACTTTCGATAAACTCATCTTT.

This chain uses TRDV2 with TRDJ3, with 9 nucleotides matching TRDD3. The CDR3 covers 20 residues. Looked up from germline, CDR1 is GEAIGNYY and CDR2 is EKD. The ends lost 0 bases at V and 0 bases at J; junction bases unmatched: 8. Here the CDR3 DNA reads TGTGCCTGTGACACCCTTTCTGGGGGATCAAGCTCCTGGGACACCCGACAGATGTTTTTC. Protein product: CACDTLSGGSSSWDTRQMFF.

Points on this clone: A much more abundant neighbour one base away suggests this may be a read error. This chain's CDR3 is CACDTGGYTDWDARQMFF. The DNA of the CDR3 is TGTGCCTGTGACACCGGGGGATACACCGACTGGGACGCCCGACAGATGTTTTTC. This chain uses TRDV2 with TRDJ3; 9 bases are shared with TRDD3. Looked up from germline, CDR1 is GEAIGNYY and CDR2 is EKD. The CDR3 has 18 residues.

By sample fraction, this clone is medium-sized. A single base separates this from a much larger clone, so it may be a read error. The same CDR3 also results from other DNA sequences found in this sample. The gene calls are TRDV2 and TRDJ1; TRDD3 agrees at 12 bases. With 0 bases clipped from V and 5 bases from J, the junction kept 15 bases outside the gene matches. Per germline, CDR1 GEAIGNYY and CDR2 EKD. The length of the CDR3 is 19 residues. The CDR3 reads CACDTVEADWGIQTDKLIF. As DNA, the CDR3 is TGTGCCTGTGACACCGTTGAGGCCGACTGGGGGATACAAACTGATAAACTCATCTTT.

This clone is large (0.1 to 1%). This chain links TRDV2 with TRDJ1; maybe TRDD3 (5 bases). The V gene's germline CDR1 is GEAIGNYY and CDR2 EKD. This CDR3 is 19 amino acids long. The V end lost 0 bases, the J end lost 4 bases, and 26 bases lay between the germline ends. The CDR3 loop reads CACDTVAGGVPSQNDKLIF. The CDR3 coding sequence is TGTGCCTGTGACACCGTTGCCGGGGGCGTACCATCCCAAAACGATAAACTCATCTTT.

This clone was observed once. Since a much larger clone is just one base distant, this may be a read error. Other nucleotide sequences in the sample specify the same CDR3. The genes are TRDV2 and TRDJ1; 7 nucleotides match TRDD3. This CDR3 comprises 17 residues. Germline values: CDR1 GEAIGNYY, CDR2 EKD. The V segment lost 3 bases and the J segment 0 bases; nucleotides outside the gene matches: 12. The CDR3 coding sequence is TGTGCCTGTGACGCCCTGGGGGTTAGTCCTAACACCGATAAACTCATCTTT. It specifies CACDALGVSPNTDKLIF.

Judged by abundance, this clone is large. Other DNA sequences in the sample encode the same CDR3. This rearrangement joins TRDV2 to TRDJ1; TRDD3 matches 10 bases. The germline V gene has CDR1 GEAIGNYY and CDR2 EKD. This CDR3 region has 16 residues. After removal of 3 bases from V and 7 bases from J, the junction contained 13 bases not matched to a gene. The CDR3 DNA is TGTGCCTGTGACGCCCTGGGGGATATTTGGGGTACTAAACTCATCTTT. It specifies CACDALGDIWGTKLIF.

Concerning this clone itself: This is likely an artifact of a read error, given a far larger clone one base away. The chain couples TRDV2 to TRDJ1; TRDD3 matches 9 bases. The CDR3 covers 18 residues. The ends lost 1 base at V and 3 bases at J; junction bases unmatched: 14. Germline values: CDR1 GEAIGNYY, CDR2 EKD. CDR3 in DNA: TGTGCCTGTGACACGGTTTCGACTGGGGGAAATCCTGCCGATAAACTCATCTTT. It codes for CACDTVSTGGNPADKLIF.